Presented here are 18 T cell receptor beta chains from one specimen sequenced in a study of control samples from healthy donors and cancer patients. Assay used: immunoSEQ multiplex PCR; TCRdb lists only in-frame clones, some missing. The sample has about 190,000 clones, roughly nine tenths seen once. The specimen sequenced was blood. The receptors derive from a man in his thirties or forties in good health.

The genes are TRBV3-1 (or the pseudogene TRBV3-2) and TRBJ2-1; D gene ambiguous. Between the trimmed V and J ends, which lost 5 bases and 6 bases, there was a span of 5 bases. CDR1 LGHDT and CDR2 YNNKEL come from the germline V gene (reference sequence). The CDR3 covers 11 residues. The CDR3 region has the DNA TGTGCCAGCAGCACCTTCAATGAGCAGTTCTTC. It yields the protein CASSTFNEQFF.

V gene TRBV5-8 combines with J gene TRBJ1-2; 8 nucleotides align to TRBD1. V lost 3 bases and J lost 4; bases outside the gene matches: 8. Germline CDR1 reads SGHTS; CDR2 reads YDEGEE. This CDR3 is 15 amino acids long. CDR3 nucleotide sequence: TGTGCCAGCAGCTCCGACAGGGGCGATTTCTATGGCTACACCTTC. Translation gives CASSSDRGDFYGYTF. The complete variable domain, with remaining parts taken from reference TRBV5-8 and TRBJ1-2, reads EAGVTQSPTHLIKTRGQQATLRCSPISGHTSVYWYQQALGLGLQFLLWYDEGEERNRGNFPPRFSGRQFPNYSSELNVNALELEDSALYLCASSSDRGDFYGYTFGSGTRLTVV.

The CDR3 sequence is CASGPGLAGTYTGELFF. The CDR3, as DNA: TGTGCTAGTGGGCCGGGACTAGCGGGGACGTACACCGGGGAGCTGTTTTTT. V gene TRBV12-5 combines with J gene TRBJ2-2; 13 bases match TRBD2. CDR1 and CDR2 from the germline V gene are LGHNT and FRNRAP. V trimming: 6 bases; J trimming: 3 bases; junction bases outside the gene matches: 7. CDR3 length equals 17 residues.

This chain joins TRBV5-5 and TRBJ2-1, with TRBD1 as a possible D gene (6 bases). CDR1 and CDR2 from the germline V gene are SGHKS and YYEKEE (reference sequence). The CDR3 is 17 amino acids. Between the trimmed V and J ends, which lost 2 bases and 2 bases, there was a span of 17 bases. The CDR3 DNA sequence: TGTGCCAGCAGCTTCGGTGACAGGTCTCCCCCCTACAATGAGCAGTTCTTC. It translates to CASSFGDRSPPYNEQFF. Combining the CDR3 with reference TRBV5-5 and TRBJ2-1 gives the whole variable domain DAGVTQSPTHLIKTRGQQVTLRCSPISGHKSVSWYQQVLGQGPQFIFQYYEKEERGRGNFPDRFSARQFPNYSSELNVNALLLGDSALYLCASSFGDRSPPYNEQFFGPGTRLTVL.

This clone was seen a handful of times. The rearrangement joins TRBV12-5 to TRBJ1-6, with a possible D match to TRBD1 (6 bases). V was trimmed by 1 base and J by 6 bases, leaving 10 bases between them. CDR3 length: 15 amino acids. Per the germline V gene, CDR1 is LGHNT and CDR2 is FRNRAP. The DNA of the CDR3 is TGTGCTAGTGGTTTGGCAGGGGTAGGTAATTCACCCCTCCACTTT. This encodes CASGLAGVGNSPLHF.

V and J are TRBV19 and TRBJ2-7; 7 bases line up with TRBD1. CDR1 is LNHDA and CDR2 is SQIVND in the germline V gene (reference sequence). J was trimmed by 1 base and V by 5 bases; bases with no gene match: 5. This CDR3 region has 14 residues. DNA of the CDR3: TGTGCCAGTAGTCCTTGGGACAGTTCCTACGAGCAGTACTTC. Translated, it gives CASSPWDSSYEQYF.

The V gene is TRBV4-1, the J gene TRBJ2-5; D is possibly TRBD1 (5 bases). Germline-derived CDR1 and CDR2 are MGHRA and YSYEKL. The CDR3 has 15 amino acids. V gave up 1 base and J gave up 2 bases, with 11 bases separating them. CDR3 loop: CASSQGTIGQETQYF. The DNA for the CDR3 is TGCGCCAGCAGCCAAGGGACAATTGGGCAAGAGACCCAGTACTTC.

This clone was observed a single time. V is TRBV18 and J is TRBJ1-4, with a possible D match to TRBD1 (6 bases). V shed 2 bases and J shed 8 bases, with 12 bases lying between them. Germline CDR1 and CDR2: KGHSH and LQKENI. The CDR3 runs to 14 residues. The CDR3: CASSPNGQREKLFF. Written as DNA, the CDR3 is TGTGCCAGCTCACCAAACGGACAGCGAGAAAAACTGTTTTTT.

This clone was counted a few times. This CDR3 reads CASRGESSNQPQHF. CDR3 DNA sequence: TGTGCCAGCAGGGGGGAGTCTAGCAATCAGCCCCAGCATTTT. This chain joins TRBV6-4 and TRBJ1-5; TRBD1 might be the D (5 bases). V was shortened by 6 bases and J by 0 bases, with 9 bases between the two germline ends. Looked up from germline, CDR1 is MRHNA and CDR2 is SNTAGT. This CDR3 has 14 amino acids.

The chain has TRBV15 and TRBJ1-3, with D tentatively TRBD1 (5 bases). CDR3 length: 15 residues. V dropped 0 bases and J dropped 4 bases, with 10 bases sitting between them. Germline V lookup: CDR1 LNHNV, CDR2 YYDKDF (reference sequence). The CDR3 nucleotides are TGTGCCACCAGCAGAGACCGGGGGAAAGGAAACACCATATATTTT. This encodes CATSRDRGKGNTIYF. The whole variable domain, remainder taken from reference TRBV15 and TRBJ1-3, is DAMVIQNPRYQVTQFGKPVTLSCSQTLNHNVMYWYQQKSSQAPKLLFHYYDKDFNNEADTPDNFQSRRPNTSFCFLDIRSPGLGDTAMYLCATSRDRGKGNTIYFGEGSWLTVV.

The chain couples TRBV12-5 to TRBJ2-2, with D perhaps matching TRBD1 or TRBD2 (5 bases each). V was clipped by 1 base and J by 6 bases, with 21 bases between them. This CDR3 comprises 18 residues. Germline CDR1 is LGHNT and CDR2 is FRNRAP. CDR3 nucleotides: TGTGCTAGTGGTTTGGCTGGAGCCGGGACCAAGTTATCCGGGGAGCTGTTTTTT. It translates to CASGLAGAGTKLSGELFF.

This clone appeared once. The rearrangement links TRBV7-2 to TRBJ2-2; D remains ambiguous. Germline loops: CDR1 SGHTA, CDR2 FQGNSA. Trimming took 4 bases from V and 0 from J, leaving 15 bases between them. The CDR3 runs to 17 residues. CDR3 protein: CASSSSALAANTGELFF. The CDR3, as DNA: TGTGCCAGCAGCTCCTCGGCTTTGGCCGCGAACACCGGGGAGCTGTTTTTT.

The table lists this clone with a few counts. CDR3 bases: TGCGCCAGCAGCCAAGCCGCGTTTAGCAATCAGCCCCAGCATTTT. Translation gives CASSQAAFSNQPQHF. This rearrangement joins TRBV4-1 to TRBJ1-5; D unresolved. Trimming shortened V by 1 base and J by 0 bases, and 7 bases separated the two germline ends. The CDR3 extends over 15 amino acids. The germline V gene encodes CDR1 MGHRA and CDR2 YSYEKL.

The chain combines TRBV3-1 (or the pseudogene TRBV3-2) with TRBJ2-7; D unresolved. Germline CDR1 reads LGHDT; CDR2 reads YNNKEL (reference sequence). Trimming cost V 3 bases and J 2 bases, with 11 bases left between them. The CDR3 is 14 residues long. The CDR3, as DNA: TGTGCCAGCAGCCACCGATCCCAGACCTACGAGCAGTACTTC. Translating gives CASSHRSQTYEQYF.

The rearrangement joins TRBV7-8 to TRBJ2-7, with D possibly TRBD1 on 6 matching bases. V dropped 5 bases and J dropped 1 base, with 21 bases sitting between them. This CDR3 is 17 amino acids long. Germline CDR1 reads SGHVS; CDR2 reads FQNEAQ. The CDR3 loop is CASSALDKWGPSYEQYF. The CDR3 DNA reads TGTGCCAGCAGCGCACTGGACAAGTGGGGGCCGTCCTACGAGCAGTACTTC.

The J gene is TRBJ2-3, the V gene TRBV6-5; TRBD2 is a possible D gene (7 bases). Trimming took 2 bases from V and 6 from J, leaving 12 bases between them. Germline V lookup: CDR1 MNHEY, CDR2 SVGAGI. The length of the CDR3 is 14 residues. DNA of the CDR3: TGTGCCAGCAGTTACGGGGGGGCGGGTGATACGCAGTATTTT. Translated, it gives CASSYGGAGDTQYF.

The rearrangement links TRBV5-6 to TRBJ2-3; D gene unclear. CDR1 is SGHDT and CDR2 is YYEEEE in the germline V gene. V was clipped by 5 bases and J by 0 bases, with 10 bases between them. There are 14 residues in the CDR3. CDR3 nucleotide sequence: TGTGCCAGCAGTTTTTGGCGGAGCACAGATACGCAGTATTTT. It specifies CASSFWRSTDTQYF.

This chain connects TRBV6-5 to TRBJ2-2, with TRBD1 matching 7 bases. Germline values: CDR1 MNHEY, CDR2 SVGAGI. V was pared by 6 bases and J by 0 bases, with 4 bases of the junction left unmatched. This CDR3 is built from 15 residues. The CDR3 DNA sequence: TGTGCCAGCAGGGGGACAGATTCGAACACCGGGGAGCTGTTTTTT. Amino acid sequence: CASRGTDSNTGELFF.